Sequencing of this TCR beta chain was carried out in a study of control samples from healthy donors and cancer patients. Some clones are missing from TCRdb's copy, which holds only in-frame ones; the method was immunoSEQ multiplex PCR. The data show about 80,000 clones, roughly 91% seen once. The length of the CDR3 is 13 residues. V gave up 0 bases and J gave up 8 bases, with 10 bases separating them. Germline V gene sequence: CDR1 WNHNN, CDR2 SYGVQD (reference sequence). Sequenced material: blood. The V and J genes are TRBV10-1 and TRBJ1-1; tentative D call: TRBD1 (5 bases). This receptor was obtained from a man between 45 and 60 years old in good health. The CDR3 loop is CASSESGREEAFF. Written as DNA, the CDR3 is TGCGCCAGCAGTGAGTCGGGCAGGGAGGAAGCTTTCTTT.